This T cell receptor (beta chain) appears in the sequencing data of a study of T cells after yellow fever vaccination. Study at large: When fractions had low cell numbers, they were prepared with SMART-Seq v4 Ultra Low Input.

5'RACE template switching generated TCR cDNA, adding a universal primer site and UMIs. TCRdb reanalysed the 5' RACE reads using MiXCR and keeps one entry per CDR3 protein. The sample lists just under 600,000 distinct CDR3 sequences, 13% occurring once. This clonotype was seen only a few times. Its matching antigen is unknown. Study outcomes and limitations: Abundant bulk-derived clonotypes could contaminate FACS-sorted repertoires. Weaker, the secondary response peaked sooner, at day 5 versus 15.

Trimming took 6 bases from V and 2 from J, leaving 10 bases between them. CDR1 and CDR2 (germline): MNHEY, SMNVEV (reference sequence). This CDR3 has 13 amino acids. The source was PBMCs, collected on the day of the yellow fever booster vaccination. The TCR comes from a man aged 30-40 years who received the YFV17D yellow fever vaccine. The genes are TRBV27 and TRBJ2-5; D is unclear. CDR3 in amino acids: CASSHRIQETQYF. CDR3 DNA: TGTGCCAGCAGCCACCGGATACAAGAGACCCAGTACTTC.